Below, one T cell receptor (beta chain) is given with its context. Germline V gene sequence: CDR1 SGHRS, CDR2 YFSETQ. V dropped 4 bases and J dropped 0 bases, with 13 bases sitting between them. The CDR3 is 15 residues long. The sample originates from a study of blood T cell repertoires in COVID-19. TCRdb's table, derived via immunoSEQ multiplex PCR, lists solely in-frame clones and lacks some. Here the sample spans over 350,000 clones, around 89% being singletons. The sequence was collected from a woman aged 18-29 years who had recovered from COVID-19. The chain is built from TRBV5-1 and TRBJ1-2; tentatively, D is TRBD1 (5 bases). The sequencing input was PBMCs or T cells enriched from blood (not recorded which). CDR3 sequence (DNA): TGCGCCAGCAGCAGGGACGGGGAGGCTAACTATGGCTACACCTTC. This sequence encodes CASSRDGEANYGYTF.